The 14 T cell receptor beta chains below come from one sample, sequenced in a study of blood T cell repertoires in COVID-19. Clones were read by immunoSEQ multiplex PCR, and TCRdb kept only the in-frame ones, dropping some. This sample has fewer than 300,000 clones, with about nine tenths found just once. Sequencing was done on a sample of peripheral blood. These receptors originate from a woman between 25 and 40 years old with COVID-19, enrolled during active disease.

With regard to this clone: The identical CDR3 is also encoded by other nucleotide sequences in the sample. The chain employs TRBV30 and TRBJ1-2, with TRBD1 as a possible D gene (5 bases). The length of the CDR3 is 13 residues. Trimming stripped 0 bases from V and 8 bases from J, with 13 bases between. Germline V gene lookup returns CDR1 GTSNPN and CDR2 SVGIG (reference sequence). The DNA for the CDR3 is TGTGCCTGGAGTGTACAAAGGGGATGGGGCTACACCTTC. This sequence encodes CAWSVQRGWGYTF.

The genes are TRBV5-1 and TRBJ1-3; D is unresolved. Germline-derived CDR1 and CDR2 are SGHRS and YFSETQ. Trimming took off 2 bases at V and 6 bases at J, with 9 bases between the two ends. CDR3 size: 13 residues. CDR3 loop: CASSLVGENTIYF. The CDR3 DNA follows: TGCGCCAGCAGCTTAGTGGGCGAAAACACCATATATTTT.

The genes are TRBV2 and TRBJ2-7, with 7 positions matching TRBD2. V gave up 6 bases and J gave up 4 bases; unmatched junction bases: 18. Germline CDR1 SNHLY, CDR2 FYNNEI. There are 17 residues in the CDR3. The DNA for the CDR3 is TGTGCCAGCAGGGGGGGACTGCCAAGGAGCGGGAATTACGAGCAGTACTTC. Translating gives CASRGGLPRSGNYEQYF. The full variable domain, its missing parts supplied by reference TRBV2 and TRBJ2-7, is EPEVTQTPSHQVTQMGQEVILRCVPISNHLYFYWYRQILGQKVEFLVSFYNNEISEKSEIFDDQFSVERPDGSNFTLKIRSTKLEDSAMYFCASRGGLPRSGNYEQYFGPGTRLTVT.

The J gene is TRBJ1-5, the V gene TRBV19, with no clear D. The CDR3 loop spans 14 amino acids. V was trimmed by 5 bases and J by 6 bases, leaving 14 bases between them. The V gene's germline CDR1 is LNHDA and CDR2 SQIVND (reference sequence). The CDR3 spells CASSFAPKPQPQHF. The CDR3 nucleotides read TGTGCCAGTAGTTTTGCACCGAAGCCTCAGCCCCAGCATTTT.

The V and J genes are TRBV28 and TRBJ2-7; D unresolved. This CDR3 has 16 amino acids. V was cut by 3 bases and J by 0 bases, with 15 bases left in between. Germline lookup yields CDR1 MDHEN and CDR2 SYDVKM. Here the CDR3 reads CASSFLGTTHSYEQYF. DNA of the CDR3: TGTGCCAGCAGTTTTCTAGGAACGACGCACTCCTACGAGCAGTACTTC.

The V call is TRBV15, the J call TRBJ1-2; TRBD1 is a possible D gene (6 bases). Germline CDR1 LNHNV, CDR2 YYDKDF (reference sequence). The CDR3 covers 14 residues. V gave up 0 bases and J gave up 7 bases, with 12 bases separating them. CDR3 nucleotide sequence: TGTGCCACCAGCAGAGAGCACAGGGTAGGTGGCTACACCTTC. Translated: CATSREHRVGGYTF.

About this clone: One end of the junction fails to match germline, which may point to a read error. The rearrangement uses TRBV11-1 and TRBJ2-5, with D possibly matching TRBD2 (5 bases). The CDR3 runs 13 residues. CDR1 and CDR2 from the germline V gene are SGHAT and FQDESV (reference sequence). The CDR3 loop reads CASSLGRQGTQYF. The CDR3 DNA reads TGTGCCAGCAGCTTAGGGAGGCAAGGGACCCAGTACTTC.

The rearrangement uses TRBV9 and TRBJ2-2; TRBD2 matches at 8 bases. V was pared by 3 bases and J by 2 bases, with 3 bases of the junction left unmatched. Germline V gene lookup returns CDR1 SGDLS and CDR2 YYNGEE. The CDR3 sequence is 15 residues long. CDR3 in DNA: TGTGCCAGCAGCGCACTAGCGGCAAACACCGGGGAGCTGTTTTTT. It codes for CASSALAANTGELFF.

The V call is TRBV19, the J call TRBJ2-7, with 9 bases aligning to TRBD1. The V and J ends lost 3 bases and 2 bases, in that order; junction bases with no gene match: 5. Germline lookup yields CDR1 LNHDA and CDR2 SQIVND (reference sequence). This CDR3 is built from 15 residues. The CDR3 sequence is CASSIRQGVPYEQYF. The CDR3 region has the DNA TGTGCCAGTAGTATCCGACAGGGGGTCCCCTACGAGCAGTACTTC. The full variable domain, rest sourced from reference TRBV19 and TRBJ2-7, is DGGITQSPKYLFRKEGQNVTLSCEQNLNHDAMYWYRQDPGQGLRLIYYSQIVNDFQKGDIAEGYSVSREKKESFPLTVTSAQKNPTAFYLCASSIRQGVPYEQYFGPGTRLTVT.

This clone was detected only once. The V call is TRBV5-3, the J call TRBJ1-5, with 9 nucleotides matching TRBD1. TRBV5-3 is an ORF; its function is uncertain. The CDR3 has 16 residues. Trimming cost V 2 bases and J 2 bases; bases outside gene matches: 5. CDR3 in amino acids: CARSLQQGAGNQPQHF. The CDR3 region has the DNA TGTGCCAGAAGCTTACAACAGGGGGCGGGCAATCAGCCCCAGCATTTT.

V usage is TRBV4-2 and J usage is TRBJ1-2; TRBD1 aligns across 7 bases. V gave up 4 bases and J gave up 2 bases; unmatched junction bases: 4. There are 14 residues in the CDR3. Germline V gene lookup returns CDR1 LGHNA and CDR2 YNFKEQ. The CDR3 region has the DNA TGTGCCAGCAGCCTATCGACAGGGAACTATGGCTACACCTTC. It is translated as CASSLSTGNYGYTF.

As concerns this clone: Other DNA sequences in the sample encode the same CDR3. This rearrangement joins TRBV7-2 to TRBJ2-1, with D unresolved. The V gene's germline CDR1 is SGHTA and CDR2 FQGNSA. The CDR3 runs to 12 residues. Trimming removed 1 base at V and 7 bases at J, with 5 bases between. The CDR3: CASSLDSNEQFF. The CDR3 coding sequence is TGTGCCAGCAGCTTAGACTCTAATGAGCAGTTCTTC.

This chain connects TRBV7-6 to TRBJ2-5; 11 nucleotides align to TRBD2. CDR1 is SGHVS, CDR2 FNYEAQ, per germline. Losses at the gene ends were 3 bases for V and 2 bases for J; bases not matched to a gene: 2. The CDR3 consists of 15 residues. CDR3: CASSLGTSGQETQYF. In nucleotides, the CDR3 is TGTGCCAGCAGCTTGGGGACTAGCGGACAAGAGACCCAGTACTTC.

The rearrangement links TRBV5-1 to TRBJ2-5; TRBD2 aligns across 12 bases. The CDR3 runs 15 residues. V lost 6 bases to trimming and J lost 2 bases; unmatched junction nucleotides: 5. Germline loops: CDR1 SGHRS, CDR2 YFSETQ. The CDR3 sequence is CASNLAGGWQETQYF. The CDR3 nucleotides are TGCGCCAGCAATCTAGCGGGAGGGTGGCAAGAGACCCAGTACTTC.